This paragraph reports one TCR beta chain. Antigen unknown. The sample is drawn from a study of T cell responses to AZD1222 COVID-19 vaccine. Clones were read by immunoSEQ multiplex PCR, and TCRdb kept only the in-frame ones, dropping some. The sample shows 110,000 to 150,000 clones, approximately 83% of them seen only once. Study-level points and caveats: Reportedly, nearly half of unique spike TCRs recognized epitopes outside B.1.351/B.1.1.7 mutations. Regions 160-218 and 743-854 dominated among vaccine-associated CD4 TCRs spanning spike.

The CDR3 consists of 17 residues. V was pared by 0 bases and J by 1 base, with 15 bases between. Germline V gives CDR1 LNHDA, CDR2 SQIVND (reference sequence). Source: peripheral blood, taken on day 0 of AZD1222 vaccination. The chain links TRBV19 to TRBJ1-2, with a tentative D call TRBD1 (6 bases). This TCR was sampled from an adult in good health. The CDR3, as DNA: TGTGCCAGTAGTATAGATCTGGGGACATTGTTTAACTATGGCTACACCTTC. Residues: CASSIDLGTLFNYGYTF.